The present T cell receptor (beta chain) was sequenced within a study of T cell responses to AZD1222 COVID-19 vaccine. Study observations and caveats: No day 14 peak samples; only post-peak repertoires were characterized. It should be noted that donors were predominantly white British and more often female, and clonal diversity was possibly underestimated. Only a handful of AZD1222 recipients were seropositive at baseline. Vaccine-associated CD4 TCRs spanned spike, dominant at 160-218 and 743-854.

Remarks on this clone: Its antigen remains unidentified.

Sequenced by immunoSEQ multiplex PCR; TCRdb stores in-frame clones only, minus some. The sample has 130,000 or so clones, under 95% seen once. This sequence was found in an adult who received the AZD1222 COVID-19 vaccine. The sequenced sample was peripheral blood, obtained 28 days after the second AZD1222 dose.

The CDR3: CASSYSKWGYEQYF. The CDR3 nucleotides are TGTGCCAGCAGTTACTCGAAGTGGGGCTACGAGCAGTACTTC. This sequence joins TRBV6-5 and TRBJ2-7; D gene ambiguous. Trimming stripped 0 bases from V and 3 bases from J, with 9 bases between. CDR1 is MNHEY, CDR2 SVGAGI, per germline. CDR3 length: 14 residues.